A single TCR beta chain is shown here with its context. This sample was included in a study of blood T cell repertoires in COVID-19. Study overall: Specimens from acute and convalescent COVID-19 originated in the United States, Italy and Spain.

Trimming took 8 bases from V and 4 from J; bases not matched to a gene: 20. CDR3 length equals 17 residues. Germline V lookup: CDR1 SQVTM, CDR2 ANQGSEA. Participants were aged about 18 to 89 years from around 26 US areas. In the authors' methods: Reference gene primer amplification gave estimated nucleated cell counts. Using immunoSEQ multiplex PCR, the repertoire was profiled, and TCRdb retains in-frame clones only, with some absent. V and J calls and clone size follow that table, whereas D and trimming were derived from the DNA. The data hold about 400,000 clones, with 70% to 90% observed a single time.

This TCR was recovered from a woman in her thirties or forties with acute COVID-19. Sequencing used PBMCs or T cells enriched from blood (not recorded which). The rearrangement uses TRBV29-1 and TRBJ2-3, with 8 bases matching TRBD1. The CDR3 DNA follows: TGCAGCCTTGCACAAAATTCGAGACAGGGGTTCGCAGATACGCAGTATTTT. This translates into CSLAQNSRQGFADTQYF.